A selection of T cell receptor beta chains follows, all from one sample in a study of T-cell reconstitution after alpha-beta-depleted transplantation in children. TCRdb re-called the PCR reads through MiXCR, storing one row per CDR3 protein. The repertoire holds about 220,000 distinct CDR3 sequences, with about a sixth as singletons. Specimen: PBMCs, mostly from graft donor cells, collected 360 days after TCRalphabeta/CD19-depleted stem cell transplant. The receptors derive from a male patient aged 2 to 10 who had a stem cell transplant for acute lymphoblastic leukemia, so the T cells may come from the graft donor. Both conserved end residues are part of each CDR3. Fields, in order: V gene, J gene, clone size, D gene, CDR3 DNA, CDR3 protein. The D gene is left open where the match is weak. Size values are once, few and many counts, or a class for expanded clones, and some rows have none.

v_gene: TRBV7-9
j_gene: TRBJ1-1
abundance: many
d_gene: -
CDR3nt: TGTGCCAGCAGCCAGGATATTCAGGGGAACACTGAAGCTTTCTTT
CDR3aa: CASSQDIQGNTEAFF

v_gene: TRBV12-3/TRBV12-4
j_gene: TRBJ2-7
abundance: -
d_gene: TRBD2
CDR3nt: TGTGCCAGCAGTTCTAGCGGGAGAAACTACGAGCAGTACTTC
CDR3aa: CASSSSGRNYEQYF

v_gene: TRBV6-2/TRBV6-3
j_gene: TRBJ2-3
abundance: many
d_gene: -
CDR3nt: TGTGCCAGCAGGCGGCGGAGGGGAGGAAACACAGATACGCAGTATTTT
CDR3aa: CASRRRRGGNTDTQYF

v_gene: TRBV7-9
j_gene: TRBJ2-5
abundance: -
d_gene: TRBD1
CDR3nt: TGTGCCAGCAGCCGACGACAGGGACAAGAGACCCAGTACTTC
CDR3aa: CASSRRQGQETQYF

v_gene: TRBV7-9
j_gene: TRBJ2-5
abundance: few
d_gene: -
CDR3nt: TGTGCCAGCAGCCTAGTAGGGGAACAAGAGACCCAGTACTTC
CDR3aa: CASSLVGEQETQYF

v_gene: TRBV20-1
j_gene: TRBJ1-5
abundance: -
d_gene: TRBD1
CDR3nt: TGCAGTGCTAGAGGGGGGACAGGGAAGCAGCCCCAGCATTTT
CDR3aa: CSARGGTGKQPQHF

v_gene: TRBV7-9
j_gene: TRBJ2-5
abundance: -
d_gene: -
CDR3nt: TGTGCCAGCTCGGGAAAAGGGACCCAGTACTTC
CDR3aa: CASSGKGTQYF

v_gene: TRBV4-3
j_gene: TRBJ1-1
abundance: -
d_gene: -
CDR3nt: TGCGCCAGCAGCCCGAAGACAACGGGTGGCACTGAAGCTTTCTTT
CDR3aa: CASSPKTTGGTEAFF

v_gene: TRBV11-2
j_gene: TRBJ2-7
abundance: -
d_gene: -
CDR3nt: TGTGCCAGCAGCTCCGTGCTCCGCTACGAGCAGTACTTC
CDR3aa: CASSSVLRYEQYF

v_gene: TRBV5-1
j_gene: TRBJ1-1
abundance: -
d_gene: TRBD1
CDR3nt: TGCGCCAGTCAGGGGGCTTTTGTCACTGAAGCTTTCTTT
CDR3aa: CASQGAFVTEAFF

v_gene: TRBV20-1
j_gene: TRBJ1-5
abundance: -
d_gene: TRBD1
CDR3nt: TGCAGTGCGAGGGGGCCCGGAGGGACTTTTTTTTTCAATCAGCCCCAGCATTTT
CDR3aa: CSARGPGGTFFFNQPQHF

v_gene: TRBV6-4
j_gene: TRBJ1-1
abundance: few
d_gene: -
CDR3nt: TGTGCCAGCAGTGACTCACAGAACACTGAAGCTTTCTTT
CDR3aa: CASSDSQNTEAFF

v_gene: TRBV27
j_gene: TRBJ1-5
abundance: few
d_gene: -
CDR3nt: TGTGCCAGCAGTCCCCGGACAGATAATCAGCCCCAGCATTTT
CDR3aa: CASSPRTDNQPQHF

v_gene: TRBV9
j_gene: TRBJ2-3
abundance: many
d_gene: TRBD2
CDR3nt: TGTGCCAGCAGCCTATGGGAAGCGGGGGACCATCGCACAGATACGCAGTATTTT
CDR3aa: CASSLWEAGDHRTDTQYF

v_gene: TRBV12-3/TRBV12-4
j_gene: TRBJ1-1
abundance: -
d_gene: -
CDR3nt: TGTGCCAGCAGTTTCGTGGGGGGTACTGAAGCTTTCTTT
CDR3aa: CASSFVGGTEAFF

v_gene: TRBV5-1
j_gene: TRBJ2-3
abundance: -
d_gene: TRBD1
CDR3nt: TGCGCCAGCAGTTGGGACAGGGAAATTGGAGATACGCAGTATTTT
CDR3aa: CASSWDREIGDTQYF

v_gene: TRBV11-3
j_gene: TRBJ2-1
abundance: once
d_gene: -
CDR3nt: TGTGCCAGCAGCTTAGAGCGGGACAATGAGCAGTTCTTC
CDR3aa: CASSLERDNEQFF

v_gene: TRBV20-1
j_gene: TRBJ2-1
abundance: -
d_gene: TRBD2
CDR3nt: TGCAGTGCTAGTGGTAGCGGGGGGGAAGTTTACTACAATGAGCAGTTCTTC
CDR3aa: CSASGSGGEVYYNEQFF

v_gene: TRBV30
j_gene: TRBJ2-1
abundance: few
d_gene: -
CDR3nt: TGTGCCTCGCACTGGGCAGACCACTACAATGAGCAGTTCTTC
CDR3aa: CASHWADHYNEQFF

v_gene: TRBV12-3/TRBV12-4
j_gene: TRBJ1-5
abundance: few
d_gene: -
CDR3nt: TGTGCCAGCAGTTTTCGAGGGAATCAGCCCCAGCATTTT
CDR3aa: CASSFRGNQPQHF

v_gene: TRBV28
j_gene: TRBJ2-1
abundance: many
d_gene: TRBD1
CDR3nt: TGTGCCAGCGAGACAGGGGTTGGGAGATACAATGAGCAGTTCTTC
CDR3aa: CASETGVGRYNEQFF

v_gene: TRBV28
j_gene: TRBJ2-2
abundance: -
d_gene: -
CDR3nt: TGTGCCAGCAGAGATCCTATAAGGGGCACCGGGGAGCTGTTTTTT
CDR3aa: CASRDPIRGTGELFF

v_gene: TRBV7-9
j_gene: TRBJ2-7
abundance: -
d_gene: TRBD2
CDR3nt: TGTGCCAGCAGCCCCCTCGGACTAGCGAACGAGCAGTACTTC
CDR3aa: CASSPLGLANEQYF

v_gene: TRBV18
j_gene: TRBJ2-1
abundance: -
d_gene: TRBD1
CDR3nt: TGTGCCAGCTCCCAAGGGACAGGGTTCAATGAGCAGTTCTTC
CDR3aa: CASSQGTGFNEQFF

v_gene: TRBV7-6
j_gene: TRBJ2-2
abundance: -
d_gene: TRBD2
CDR3nt: TGTGCCAGCAGCTTAAAGAGTAGCGGGGGGGCGAACACCGGGGAGCTGTTTTTT
CDR3aa: CASSLKSSGGANTGELFF

v_gene: TRBV2
j_gene: TRBJ2-7
abundance: -
d_gene: TRBD2
CDR3nt: TGTGCCACCTTGACTAGCGGGGATAGGAACGAGCAGTACTTC
CDR3aa: CATLTSGDRNEQYF

v_gene: TRBV27
j_gene: TRBJ2-5
abundance: -
d_gene: TRBD2
CDR3nt: TGTGCCAGCAGTTTGAGACTAGCGGGAGGGCAAGAGACCCAGTACTTC
CDR3aa: CASSLRLAGGQETQYF

v_gene: TRBV9
j_gene: TRBJ2-3
abundance: -
d_gene: TRBD1
CDR3nt: TGTGCCAGCAGCGGCCGGGACAGGGGAATTGCAGATACGCAGTATTTT
CDR3aa: CASSGRDRGIADTQYF

v_gene: TRBV2
j_gene: TRBJ2-7
abundance: -
d_gene: TRBD1
CDR3nt: TGTGCCAGCAACGGAAGGGACAGTTTCCCTTGGTCCACTTACGAGCAGTACTTC
CDR3aa: CASNGRDSFPWSTYEQYF

v_gene: TRBV7-9
j_gene: TRBJ2-5
abundance: -
d_gene: -
CDR3nt: TGTGCCAGCAGCCCGCCCGTCGACAGTTGGGAGACCCAGTACTTC
CDR3aa: CASSPPVDSWETQYF

v_gene: TRBV3-1
j_gene: TRBJ2-3
abundance: -
d_gene: -
CDR3nt: TGTGCCAGCAGCCCCCACTTGGATACGAGCACAGATACGCAGTATTTT
CDR3aa: CASSPHLDTSTDTQYF

v_gene: TRBV25-1
j_gene: TRBJ2-1
abundance: -
d_gene: -
CDR3nt: TGTGCCAGCAGTGACTACCTAGGGTCCTACAATGAGCAGTTCTTC
CDR3aa: CASSDYLGSYNEQFF

v_gene: TRBV10-3
j_gene: TRBJ2-3
abundance: -
d_gene: TRBD2
CDR3nt: TGTGCCACCACGAAAGTTAGCGGGGGGCACCCTAACACAGATACGCAGTATTTT
CDR3aa: CATTKVSGGHPNTDTQYF

v_gene: TRBV30
j_gene: TRBJ2-1
abundance: few
d_gene: TRBD2
CDR3nt: TGTGCCTGGAGTAGACTAGCGGGGGGGCTCGTGAACAATGAGCAGTTCTTC
CDR3aa: CAWSRLAGGLVNNEQFF

v_gene: TRBV7-9
j_gene: TRBJ2-7
abundance: few
d_gene: -
CDR3nt: TGTGCCAGCAGCCTCGACGCAGGGAGCTCCTACGAGCAGTACTTC
CDR3aa: CASSLDAGSSYEQYF

v_gene: TRBV7-2
j_gene: TRBJ2-2
abundance: -
d_gene: -
CDR3nt: TGTGCCAGCAGCCGGGGACCGTTCAACACCGGGGAGCTGTTTTTT
CDR3aa: CASSRGPFNTGELFF

v_gene: TRBV12-3/TRBV12-4
j_gene: TRBJ1-2
abundance: -
d_gene: TRBD1
CDR3nt: TGTGCCAGCAGTTTTCGCAGGGGGGAAGGCTACACCTTC
CDR3aa: CASSFRRGEGYTF

v_gene: TRBV11-1
j_gene: TRBJ2-2
abundance: few
d_gene: -
CDR3nt: TGTGCCAGCAGCGTTCGTTCGAAAACCGGGGAGCTGTTTTTT
CDR3aa: CASSVRSKTGELFF

v_gene: TRBV10-3
j_gene: TRBJ1-1
abundance: -
d_gene: -
CDR3nt: TGTGCCATCCATCTGACGGGGGGGATCACTGAAGCTTTCTTT
CDR3aa: CAIHLTGGITEAFF

v_gene: TRBV11-1
j_gene: TRBJ2-5
abundance: -
d_gene: TRBD1
CDR3nt: TGTGCCAGCAGCACCGCCGGGACAGGACCGGGGGAGACCCAGTACTTC
CDR3aa: CASSTAGTGPGETQYF

v_gene: TRBV3-1
j_gene: TRBJ2-2
abundance: -
d_gene: -
CDR3nt: TGTGCCAGCAGCCAAGGGGTGCGGGGGAACACCGGGGAGCTGTTTTTT
CDR3aa: CASSQGVRGNTGELFF

v_gene: TRBV19
j_gene: TRBJ2-2
abundance: -
d_gene: -
CDR3nt: TGTGCCAGTAGTATAAGCAGGGTGGTGACCGGGGAGCTGTTTTTT
CDR3aa: CASSISRVVTGELFF

v_gene: TRBV20-1
j_gene: TRBJ2-1
abundance: few
d_gene: TRBD2
CDR3nt: TGCAGTGCTAGCAGACTAGCGGGAGGCCTCTTCAATGAGCAGTTCTTC
CDR3aa: CSASRLAGGLFNEQFF

v_gene: TRBV6-5
j_gene: TRBJ2-7
abundance: few
d_gene: TRBD1
CDR3nt: TGTGCCAGCAGACCACCGGGACAGGGCATAAGCGAGCAGTACTTC
CDR3aa: CASRPPGQGISEQYF

v_gene: TRBV20-1
j_gene: TRBJ2-2
abundance: few
d_gene: -
CDR3nt: TGCAGTGCTATTGGAGACGCGAACACCGGGGAGCTGTTTTTT
CDR3aa: CSAIGDANTGELFF

v_gene: TRBV20-1
j_gene: TRBJ1-1
abundance: few
d_gene: TRBD1
CDR3nt: TGCAGTGCTAGTCCCCGGGACAGGGTATACACTGAAGCTTTCTTT
CDR3aa: CSASPRDRVYTEAFF

v_gene: TRBV12-3/TRBV12-4
j_gene: TRBJ2-7
abundance: many
d_gene: -
CDR3nt: TGTGCCAGCAGTTTAGAAAACAGGGTCAGCTCCTACGAGCAGTACTTC
CDR3aa: CASSLENRVSSYEQYF

v_gene: TRBV13
j_gene: TRBJ2-5
abundance: few
d_gene: TRBD2
CDR3nt: TGTGCCAGCAGCTTAGAAGGTGGGGCTCCAACTAGCGGGCAAGAGACCCAGTACTTC
CDR3aa: CASSLEGGAPTSGQETQYF

v_gene: TRBV5-1
j_gene: TRBJ1-2
abundance: -
d_gene: -
CDR3nt: TGCGCCAGCAGCTTGGACGCGGAAACTAACTATGGCTACACCTTC
CDR3aa: CASSLDAETNYGYTF

v_gene: TRBV9
j_gene: TRBJ2-3
abundance: few
d_gene: -
CDR3nt: TGTGCCAGCAGCGGGACCCGGGCGGGGGATACGCAGTATTTT
CDR3aa: CASSGTRAGDTQYF

v_gene: TRBV5-4
j_gene: TRBJ2-2
abundance: -
d_gene: TRBD1
CDR3nt: TGTGCCAGCAGCTTGGGGGGCCGACAGGGTTTGGCGACCGGGGAGCTGTTTTTT
CDR3aa: CASSLGGRQGLATGELFF

v_gene: TRBV6-2/TRBV6-3
j_gene: TRBJ2-1
abundance: -
d_gene: TRBD2
CDR3nt: TGTGCCAGCAGTTACCCTCGACTAGCTTACAATGAGCAGTTCTTC
CDR3aa: CASSYPRLAYNEQFF

v_gene: TRBV5-1
j_gene: TRBJ1-2
abundance: -
d_gene: -
CDR3nt: TGCGCCAGCAGCGGGATACTCAACTATGGCTACACCTTC
CDR3aa: CASSGILNYGYTF

v_gene: TRBV12-3/TRBV12-4
j_gene: TRBJ1-1
abundance: few
d_gene: -
CDR3nt: TGTGCCAGCAGCCCTTATGGGGGGCCCCTGAACACTGAAGCTTTCTTT
CDR3aa: CASSPYGGPLNTEAFF

v_gene: TRBV5-4
j_gene: TRBJ2-1
abundance: -
d_gene: TRBD2
CDR3nt: TGTGCCAGCAGCCAGTACGGGGGGGTGCCCTACAATGAGCAGTTCTTC
CDR3aa: CASSQYGGVPYNEQFF

v_gene: TRBV10-3
j_gene: TRBJ1-2
abundance: many
d_gene: TRBD1
CDR3nt: TGTGCCATCAGTGAGACAAACAGGGGGCACGAGGGCTACACCTTC
CDR3aa: CAISETNRGHEGYTF

v_gene: TRBV28
j_gene: TRBJ1-4
abundance: few
d_gene: -
CDR3nt: TGTGCCAGCAGTTTTCCAGGGCGCGAAAAACTGTTTTTT
CDR3aa: CASSFPGREKLFF

v_gene: TRBV7-6
j_gene: TRBJ1-1
abundance: few
d_gene: -
CDR3nt: TGTGCCAGCAGCATCTCCCCGGACTCAAACTGGGACACTGAAGCTTTCTTT
CDR3aa: CASSISPDSNWDTEAFF

v_gene: TRBV10-2
j_gene: TRBJ1-1
abundance: few
d_gene: -
CDR3nt: TGCGCCAGCATTCTGACAGAGGACACTGAAGCTTTCTTT
CDR3aa: CASILTEDTEAFF

v_gene: TRBV29-1
j_gene: TRBJ2-7
abundance: few
d_gene: TRBD1
CDR3nt: TGCAGCGTCGACTGCCGGGACAGGGGGTTGATCGAGCAGTACTTC
CDR3aa: CSVDCRDRGLIEQYF